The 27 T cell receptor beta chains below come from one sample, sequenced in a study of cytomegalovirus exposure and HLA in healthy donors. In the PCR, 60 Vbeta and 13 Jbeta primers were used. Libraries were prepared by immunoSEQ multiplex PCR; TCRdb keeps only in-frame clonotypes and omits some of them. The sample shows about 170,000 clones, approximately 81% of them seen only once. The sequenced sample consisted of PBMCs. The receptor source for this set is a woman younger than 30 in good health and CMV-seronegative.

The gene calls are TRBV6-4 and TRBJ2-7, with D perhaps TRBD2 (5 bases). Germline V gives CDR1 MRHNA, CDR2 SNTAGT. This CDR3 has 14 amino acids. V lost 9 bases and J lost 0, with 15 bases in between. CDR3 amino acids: CARDTQDFSYEQYF. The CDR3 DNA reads TGTGCCAGGGATACCCAGGACTTCTCCTACGAGCAGTACTTC.

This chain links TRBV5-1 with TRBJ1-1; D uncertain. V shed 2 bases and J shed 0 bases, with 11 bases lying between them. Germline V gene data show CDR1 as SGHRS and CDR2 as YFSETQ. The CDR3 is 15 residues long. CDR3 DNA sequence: TGCGCCAGCAGCTTTCGGGAGCCGATGAACACTGAAGCTTTCTTT. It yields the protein CASSFREPMNTEAFF.

This CDR3 is CASRESGGIQETQYF. CDR3 bases: TGTGCCAGCAGGGAAAGTGGGGGGATCCAAGAGACCCAGTACTTC. V gene TRBV6-4 combines with J gene TRBJ2-5, with D perhaps TRBD2 (6 bases). V was pared by 6 bases and J by 1 base, with 15 bases between. The germline gives CDR1 MRHNA, CDR2 SNTAGT. The CDR3 loop spans 15 amino acids.

The CDR3 DNA reads as TGCGCCAGCAGCTTAGGAGGCACCTACGAGCAGTACTTC. The encoded protein is CASSLGGTYEQYF. V gene TRBV5-1 combines with J gene TRBJ2-7, with D tentatively TRBD2 (5 bases). The CDR3 totals 13 residues. Trimming left V 2 bases short and J 2 bases short, with 8 bases between. CDR1 SGHRS and CDR2 YFSETQ come from the germline V gene.

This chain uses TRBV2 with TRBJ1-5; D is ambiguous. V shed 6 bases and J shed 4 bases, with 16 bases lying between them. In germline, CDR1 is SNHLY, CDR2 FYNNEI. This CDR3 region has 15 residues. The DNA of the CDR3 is TGTGCCAGCAGCTGGGCCGCGGGAGGGAATCAGCCCCAGCATTTT. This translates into CASSWAAGGNQPQHF.

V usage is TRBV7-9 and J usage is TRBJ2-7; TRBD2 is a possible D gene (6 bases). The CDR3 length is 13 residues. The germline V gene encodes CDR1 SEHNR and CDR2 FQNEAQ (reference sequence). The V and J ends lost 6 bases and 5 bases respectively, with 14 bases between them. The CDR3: CASREPGGNEQYF. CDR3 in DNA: TGTGCCAGCAGGGAACCCGGGGGAAACGAGCAGTACTTC. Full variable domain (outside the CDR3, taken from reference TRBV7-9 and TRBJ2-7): DTGVSQNPRHKITKRGQNVTFRCDPISEHNRLYWYRQTLGQGPEFLTYFQNEAQLEKSRLLSDRFSAERPKGSFSTLEIQRTEQGDSAMYLCASREPGGNEQYFGPGTRLTVT.

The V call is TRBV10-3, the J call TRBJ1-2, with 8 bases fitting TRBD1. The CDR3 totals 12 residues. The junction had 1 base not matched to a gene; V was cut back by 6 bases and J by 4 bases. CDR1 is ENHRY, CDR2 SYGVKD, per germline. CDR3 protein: CAIRGTGYGYTF. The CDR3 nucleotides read TGTGCCATCAGAGGGACAGGCTATGGCTACACCTTC.

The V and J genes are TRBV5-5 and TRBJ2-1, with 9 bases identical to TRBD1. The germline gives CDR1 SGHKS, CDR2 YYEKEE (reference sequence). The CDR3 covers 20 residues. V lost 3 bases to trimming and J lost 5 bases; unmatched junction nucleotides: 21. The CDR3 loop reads CASSSTGTGKWYATNNEQFF. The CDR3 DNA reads TGTGCCAGCAGCTCAACCGGGACAGGGAAATGGTACGCTACCAACAATGAGCAGTTCTTC.

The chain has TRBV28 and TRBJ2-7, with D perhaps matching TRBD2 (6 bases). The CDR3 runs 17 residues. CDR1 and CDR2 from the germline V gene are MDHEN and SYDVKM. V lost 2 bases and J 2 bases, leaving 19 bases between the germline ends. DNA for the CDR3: TGTGCCAGCAGTTTAGGGGGAGGAGGAATCTCTGCCTACGAGCAGTACTTC. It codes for CASSLGGGGISAYEQYF.

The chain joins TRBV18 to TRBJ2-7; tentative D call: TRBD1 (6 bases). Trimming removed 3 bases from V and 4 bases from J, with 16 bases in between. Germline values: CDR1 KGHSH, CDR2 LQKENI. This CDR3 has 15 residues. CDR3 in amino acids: CASSPVAGVHYEQYF. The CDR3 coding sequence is TGTGCCAGCTCACCTGTCGCAGGGGTCCATTACGAGCAGTACTTC.

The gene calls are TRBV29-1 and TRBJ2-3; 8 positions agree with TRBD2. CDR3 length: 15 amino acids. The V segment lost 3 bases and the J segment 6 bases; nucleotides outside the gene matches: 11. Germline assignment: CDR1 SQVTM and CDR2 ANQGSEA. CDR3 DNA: TGCAGCGTTGACGGCGGGAGGCTACTGGGGGATACGCAGTATTTT. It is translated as CSVDGGRLLGDTQYF.

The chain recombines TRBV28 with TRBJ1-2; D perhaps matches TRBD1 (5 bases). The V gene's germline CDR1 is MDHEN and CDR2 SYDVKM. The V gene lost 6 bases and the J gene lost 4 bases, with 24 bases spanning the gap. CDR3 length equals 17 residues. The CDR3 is CASRSVAGPRLGYGYTF. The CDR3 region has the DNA TGTGCCAGCAGATCCGTGGCAGGGCCCAGACTTGGCTATGGCTACACCTTC.

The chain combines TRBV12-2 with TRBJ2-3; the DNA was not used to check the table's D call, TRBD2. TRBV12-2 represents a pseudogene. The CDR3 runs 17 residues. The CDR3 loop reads CASRWSFRTSGKDTQYF. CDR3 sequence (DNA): TGTGCAAGTCGCTGGTCCTTCCGGACTAGCGGGAAGGATACGCAGTATTTT.

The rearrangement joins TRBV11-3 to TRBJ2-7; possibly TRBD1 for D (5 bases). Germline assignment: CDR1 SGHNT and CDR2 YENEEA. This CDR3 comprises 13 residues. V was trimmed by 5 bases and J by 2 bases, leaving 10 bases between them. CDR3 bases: TGTGCCAGCAGCCACCCAGGGCCCTACGAGCAGTACTTC. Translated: CASSHPGPYEQYF.

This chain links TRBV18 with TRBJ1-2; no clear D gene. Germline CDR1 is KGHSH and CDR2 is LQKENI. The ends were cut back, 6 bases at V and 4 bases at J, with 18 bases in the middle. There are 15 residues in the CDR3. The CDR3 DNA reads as TGTGCCAGCTCCCCCCGACCAGAGGCTACCTATGGCTACACCTTC. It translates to CASSPRPEATYGYTF.

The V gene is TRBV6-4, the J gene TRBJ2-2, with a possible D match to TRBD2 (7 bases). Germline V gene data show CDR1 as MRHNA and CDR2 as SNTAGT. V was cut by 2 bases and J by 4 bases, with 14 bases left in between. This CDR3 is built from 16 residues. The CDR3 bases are TGTGCCAGCAGTGACGGGGGGGGGCAAGGCACCGGGGAGCTGTTTTTT. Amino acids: CASSDGGGQGTGELFF.

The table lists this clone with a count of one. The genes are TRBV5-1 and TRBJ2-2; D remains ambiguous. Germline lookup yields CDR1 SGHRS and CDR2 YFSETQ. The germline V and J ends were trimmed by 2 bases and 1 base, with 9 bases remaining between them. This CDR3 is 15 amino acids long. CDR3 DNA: TGCGCCAGCAGCTTCAGAACAGAGAACACCGGGGAGCTGTTTTTT. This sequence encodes CASSFRTENTGELFF.

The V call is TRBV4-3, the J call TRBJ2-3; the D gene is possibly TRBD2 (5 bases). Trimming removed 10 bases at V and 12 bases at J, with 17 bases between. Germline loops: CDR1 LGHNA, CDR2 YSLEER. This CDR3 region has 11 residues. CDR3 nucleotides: TGCGCCACCAATAAAAGACTATCTCAGTATTTT. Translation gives CATNKRLSQYF.

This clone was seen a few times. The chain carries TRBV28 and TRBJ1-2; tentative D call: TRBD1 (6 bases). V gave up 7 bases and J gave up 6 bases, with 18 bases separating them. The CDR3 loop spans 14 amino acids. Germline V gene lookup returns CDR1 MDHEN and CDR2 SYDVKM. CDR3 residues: CASKRGGAGDGYTF. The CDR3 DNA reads TGTGCCAGCAAGCGGGGGGGGGCGGGTGATGGCTACACCTTC.

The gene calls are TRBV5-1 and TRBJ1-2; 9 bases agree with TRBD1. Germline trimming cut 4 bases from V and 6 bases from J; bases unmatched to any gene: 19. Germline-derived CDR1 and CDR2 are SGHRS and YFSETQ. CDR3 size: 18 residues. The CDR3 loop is CASSPGGGHRGRADGYTF. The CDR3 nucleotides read TGCGCCAGCAGCCCCGGGGGGGGACACAGGGGGCGAGCTGATGGCTACACCTTC.

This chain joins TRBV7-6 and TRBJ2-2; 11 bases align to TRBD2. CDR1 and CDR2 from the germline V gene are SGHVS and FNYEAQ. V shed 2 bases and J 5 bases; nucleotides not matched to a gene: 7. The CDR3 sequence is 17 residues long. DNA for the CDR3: TGTGCCAGCAGCTTATTAGCGGGAGGGCCGTGGACCGGGGAGCTGTTTTTT. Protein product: CASSLLAGGPWTGELFF.

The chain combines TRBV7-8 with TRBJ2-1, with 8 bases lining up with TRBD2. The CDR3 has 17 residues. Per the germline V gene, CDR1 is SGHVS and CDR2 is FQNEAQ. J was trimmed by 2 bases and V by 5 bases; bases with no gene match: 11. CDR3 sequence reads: CASSVASGTRAYNEQFF. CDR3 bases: TGTGCCAGCAGCGTTGCATCCGGGACTAGGGCCTACAATGAGCAGTTCTTC.

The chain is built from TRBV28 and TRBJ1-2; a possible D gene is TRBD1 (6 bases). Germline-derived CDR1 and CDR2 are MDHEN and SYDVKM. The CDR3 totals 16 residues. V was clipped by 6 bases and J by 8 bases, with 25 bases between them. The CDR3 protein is CASSLQIPRQAKGYTF. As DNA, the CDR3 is TGTGCCAGCAGCCTACAGATCCCCCGACAGGCTAAAGGCTACACCTTC.

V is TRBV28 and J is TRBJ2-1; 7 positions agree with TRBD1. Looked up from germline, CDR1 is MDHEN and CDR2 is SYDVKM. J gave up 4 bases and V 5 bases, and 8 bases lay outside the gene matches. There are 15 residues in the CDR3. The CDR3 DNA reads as TGTGCCAGCAGTGCAGCCGGGACAGATTACAATGAGCAGTTCTTC. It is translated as CASSAAGTDYNEQFF.

The CDR3 DNA sequence: TGTGCCAGCAGTAGGGGCAAAACAGGGGCCGCCTACAATGAGCAGTTCTTC. Its protein is CASSRGKTGAAYNEQFF. V and J are TRBV6-4 and TRBJ2-1, with TRBD1 identical over 7 bases. Germline CDR1 is MRHNA and CDR2 is SNTAGT. Unmatched junction bases numbered 12, after V lost 5 bases and J lost 2 bases. There are 17 residues in the CDR3.

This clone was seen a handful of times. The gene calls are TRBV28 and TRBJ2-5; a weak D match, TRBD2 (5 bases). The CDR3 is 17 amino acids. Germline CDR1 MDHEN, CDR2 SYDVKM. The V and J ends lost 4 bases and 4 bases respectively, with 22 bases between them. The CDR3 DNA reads TGTGCCAGCAGTTCCCTATATACCGAGTCGGGGATAGAGACCCAGTACTTC. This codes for CASSSLYTESGIETQYF.

As DNA, the CDR3 is TGCAGTGCTAGAGGTATGGAGCAGTTCTTC. Amino acids: CSARGMEQFF. This chain joins TRBV20-1 and TRBJ2-1; D is uncertain. Trimming left V 1 base short and J 10 bases short, with 5 bases between. CDR3 length equals 10 residues. Germline CDR1 is DFQATT and CDR2 is SNEGSKA (reference sequence).